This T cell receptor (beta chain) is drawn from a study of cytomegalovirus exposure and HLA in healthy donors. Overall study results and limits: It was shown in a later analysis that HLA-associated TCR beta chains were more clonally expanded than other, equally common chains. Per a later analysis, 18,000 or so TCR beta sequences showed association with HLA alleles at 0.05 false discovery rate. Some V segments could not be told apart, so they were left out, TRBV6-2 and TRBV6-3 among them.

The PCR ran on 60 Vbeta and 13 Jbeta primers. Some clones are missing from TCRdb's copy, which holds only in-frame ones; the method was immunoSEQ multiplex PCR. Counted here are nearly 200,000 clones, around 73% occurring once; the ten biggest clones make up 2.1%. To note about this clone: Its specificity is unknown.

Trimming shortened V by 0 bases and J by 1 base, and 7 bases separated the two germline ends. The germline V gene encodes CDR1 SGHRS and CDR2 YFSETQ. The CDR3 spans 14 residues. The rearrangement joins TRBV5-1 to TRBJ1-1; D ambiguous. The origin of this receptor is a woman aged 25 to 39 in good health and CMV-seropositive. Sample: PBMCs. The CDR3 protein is CASSLVPTNTEAFF. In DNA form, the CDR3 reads TGCGCCAGCAGCTTGGTGCCTACGAACACTGAAGCTTTCTTT. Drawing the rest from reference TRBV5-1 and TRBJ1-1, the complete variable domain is KAGVTQTPRYLIKTRGQQVTLSCSPISGHRSVSWYQQTPGQGLQFLFEYFSETQRNKGNFPGRFSGRQFSNSRSEMNVSTLELGDSALYLCASSLVPTNTEAFFGQGTRLTVV.